The source of this T cell receptor (beta chain) is a study of Graves' ophthalmopathy and Graves' hyperthyroidism. Ophthalmopathy donors' eye disease showed moderate-to-severe activity, CAS of at least 3, NOSPECS of at least 4 and duration under 3 months. If patients had other autoimmune diseases, uncontrolled infections, pregnancy or lactation, they were excluded. Findings and caveats of the study: The model's ophthalmopathy progression predictions had 55% to 71% sensitivity and less than 75% specificity.

CDR3 regions of TCR beta were amplified from RNA transcripts. HTBI primers were used in a first-round RT-PCR, which preceded a second-round multiplex PCR. MiXCR, run by TCRdb on the multiplex PCR reads, gives a single entry per CDR3 protein. The sample yields fewer than 350,000 distinct CDR3 sequences, under 20% seen once. This clonotype has more than one count but fewer than ten. As yet, its antigen is unknown. The CDR3 has 16 amino acids. The germline CDR1 and CDR2 sequences are LNHDA and SQIVND (reference sequence). V was shortened by 1 base and J by 1 base, with 13 bases between the two germline ends.

Sequencing input: peripheral blood. V gene TRBV19 combines with J gene TRBJ2-5, with D tentatively TRBD2 (5 bases). The receptor was derived from an adult man with Graves' ophthalmopathy. CDR3 sequence: CASSIGSSLIQETQYF. In DNA form, the CDR3 reads TGTGCCAGTAGTATAGGCTCTAGCCTGATCCAAGAGACCCAGTACTTC.